This T cell receptor beta chain was captured in a study of blood T cell repertoires in COVID-19. The table came from immunoSEQ multiplex PCR; TCRdb's copy has only in-frame clones and leaves some out. The repertoire has some 130,000 clones, around 87% of them found once; the top ten carry 3% to 4.5%. This CDR3 contains 16 residues. V shed 5 bases and J 4 bases; nucleotides not matched to a gene: 9. Germline lookup yields CDR1 SEHNR and CDR2 FQNEAQ (reference sequence). Source material: peripheral blood. This sequence was found in an older woman with acute or convalescent COVID-19. The J gene is TRBJ1-3, the V gene TRBV7-9; 9 positions match TRBD1. The CDR3 protein is CASSITGQGKGNTIYF. CDR3 bases: TGTGCCAGCAGCATTACCGGACAGGGGAAAGGAAACACCATATATTTT.